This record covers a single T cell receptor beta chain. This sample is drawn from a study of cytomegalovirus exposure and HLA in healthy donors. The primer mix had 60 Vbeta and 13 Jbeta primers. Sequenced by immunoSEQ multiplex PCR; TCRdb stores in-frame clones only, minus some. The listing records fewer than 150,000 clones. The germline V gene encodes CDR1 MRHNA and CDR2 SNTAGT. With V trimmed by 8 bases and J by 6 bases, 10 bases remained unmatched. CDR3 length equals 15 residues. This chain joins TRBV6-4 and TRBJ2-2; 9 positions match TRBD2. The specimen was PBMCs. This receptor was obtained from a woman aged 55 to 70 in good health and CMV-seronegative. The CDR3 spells CASSNSGGLSGELFF. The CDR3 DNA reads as TGTGCCAGCTCAAATAGCGGGGGTCTATCCGGGGAGCTGTTTTTT.